The 14 T cell receptor beta chains reported below all come from one sample, sequenced in a study of blood T cell repertoires in COVID-19. Sequenced by immunoSEQ multiplex PCR; TCRdb stores in-frame clones only, minus some. The data show under 250,000 clones, 88% seen once. The sequenced sample consisted of PBMCs or T cells enriched from blood (not recorded which). These TCRs come from a woman aged 40 to 50 who had been exposed to COVID-19.

The V call is TRBV11-3, the J call TRBJ2-1, with D tentatively TRBD2 (5 bases). The CDR3 covers 13 residues. Germline assignment: CDR1 SGHNT and CDR2 YENEEA. With 3 bases removed from V and 4 bases from J, the gap between germline ends came to 7 bases. In nucleotides, the CDR3 is TGTGCCAGCAGCTTGGACTCGTACAATGAGCAGTTCTTC. This encodes CASSLDSYNEQFF.

CDR3 loop: CASSADGTSRKFF. The CDR3 DNA reads as TGTGCCAGCAGCGCTGACGGGACTAGTAGAAAGTTCTTC. The V and J genes are TRBV7-3 and TRBJ2-1, with TRBD2 matching 8 bases. The J segment lost 14 bases and the V segment lost 5 bases, leaving 11 bases of the junction unmatched. This CDR3 region has 13 residues. CDR1 and CDR2 (germline): SGHTA, FQGTGA.

This chain uses TRBV19 with TRBJ1-2, with 7 nucleotides matching TRBD1. The CDR3 has 15 residues. With V trimmed by 4 bases and J by 8 bases, 13 bases remained unmatched. Germline V gene lookup returns CDR1 LNHDA and CDR2 SQIVND (reference sequence). The DNA for the CDR3 is TGTGCCAGTAGTACCCGGGACAGTACCGGCGGGGGCTACACCTTC. It yields the protein CASSTRDSTGGGYTF.

The V call is TRBV13, the J call TRBJ2-3; D not certain. This CDR3 comprises 15 residues. The ends were cut back, 1 base at V and 3 bases at J, with 11 bases in the middle. Germline assignment: CDR1 PRHDT and CDR2 FYEKMQ (reference sequence). The CDR3 here is CASSLAGLVTDTQYF. Here the CDR3 DNA reads TGTGCCAGCAGCTTAGCGGGTCTAGTAACAGATACGCAGTATTTT. The full variable domain, in which reference TRBV13 and TRBJ2-3 provide the parts outside the CDR3, is AAGVIQSPRHLIKEKRETATLKCYPIPRHDTVYWYQQGPGQDPQFLISFYEKMQSDKGSIPDRFSAQQFSDYHSELNMSSLELGDSALYFCASSLAGLVTDTQYFGPGTRLTVL.

The chain has TRBV3-1 (or the pseudogene TRBV3-2) and TRBJ2-1, with D perhaps TRBD1 (6 bases). V was pared by 5 bases and J by 0 bases, with 17 bases between. The CDR3 spans 17 residues. Looked up from germline, CDR1 is LGHDT and CDR2 is YNNKEL (reference sequence). The CDR3 loop reads CASSWEQGASSYNEQFF. The CDR3 DNA sequence: TGTGCCAGCAGCTGGGAACAGGGTGCCAGCTCCTACAATGAGCAGTTCTTC.

The chain recombines TRBV5-1 with TRBJ1-6; 8 positions match TRBD1. Germline CDR1 SGHRS, CDR2 YFSETQ. Trimming took 0 bases from V and 7 from J; bases not matched to a gene: 3. The CDR3 has 15 residues. The CDR3 sequence: CASSLAQGANSPLHF. The CDR3 coding sequence is TGCGCCAGCAGCTTGGCCCAGGGGGCCAATTCACCCCTCCACTTT.

This chain links TRBV4-1 with TRBJ2-7; D is possibly TRBD2 (5 bases). The ends were cut back, 3 bases at V and 2 bases at J, with 8 bases in the middle. Per the germline V gene, CDR1 is MGHRA and CDR2 is YSYEKL. CDR3 size: 13 residues. CDR3 residues: CASSQTTAYEQYF. The CDR3 nucleotides read TGCGCCAGCAGCCAGACTACAGCCTACGAGCAGTACTTC.

This rearrangement joins TRBV7-2 to TRBJ1-5; D remains ambiguous. This CDR3 has 14 amino acids. Germline V CDR1 and CDR2: SGHTA, FQGNSA. The V end was cut by 3 bases, the J end by 6 bases, with 12 bases between. This CDR3 reads CASSFLGRSQPQHF. CDR3 bases: TGTGCCAGCAGCTTCCTGGGGAGAAGTCAGCCCCAGCATTTT.

V is TRBV4-2 and J is TRBJ1-1; a possible D gene is TRBD1 (5 bases). This CDR3 spans 13 amino acids. V lost 0 bases to trimming and J lost 10 bases, with 12 bases between them. The germline V gene has CDR1 LGHNA and CDR2 YNFKEQ. The CDR3: CASSQDRGIGAFF. The CDR3 coding sequence is TGTGCCAGCAGCCAAGATCGGGGGATTGGAGCTTTCTTT.

The chain recombines TRBV7-2 with TRBJ1-2; the D gene is possibly TRBD1 (5 bases). The CDR3 consists of 12 residues. In germline, CDR1 is SGHTA, CDR2 FQGNSA. V was shortened by 8 bases and J by 8 bases, with 15 bases between the two germline ends. This CDR3 reads CASGQGGRGYTF. As DNA, the CDR3 is TGTGCCAGCGGCCAGGGCGGGAGAGGCTACACCTTC. Full variable domain (outside the CDR3, taken from reference TRBV7-2 and TRBJ1-2): GAGVSQSPSNKVTEKGKDVELRCDPISGHTALYWYRQSLGQGLEFLIYFQGNSAPDKSGLPSDRFSAERTGGSVSTLTIQRTQQEDSAVYLCASGQGGRGYTFGSGTRLTVV.

The chain uses TRBV27 and TRBJ2-7; TRBD1 agrees at 8 bases. The trim removed 2 bases at V and 3 bases at J, leaving 6 bases unmatched. Germline values: CDR1 MNHEY, CDR2 SMNVEV (reference sequence). The CDR3 runs 15 residues. DNA of the CDR3: TGTGCCAGCAGTTTAAGGCAGGGGGCGAACTACGAGCAGTACTTC. Residues: CASSLRQGANYEQYF.

The chain has TRBV4-1 and TRBJ1-5; maybe TRBD1 (5 bases). The CDR3 consists of 19 residues. Deletions cut 1 base from V and 1 base from J, with 20 bases between. Germline loops: CDR1 MGHRA, CDR2 YSYEKL. The CDR3 region is CASSQVWATDSLSNQPQHF. In DNA form, the CDR3 reads TGCGCCAGCAGCCAAGTCTGGGCAACCGACAGTCTAAGCAATCAGCCCCAGCATTTT.

The CDR3 DNA is TGTGCCAGCAGCACTTCCTCCTCGGCTTTCTTT. Protein: CASSTSSSAFF. J is TRBJ1-1 and V is TRBV6-2 or TRBV6-3; no firm D call. V was shortened by 6 bases and J by 11 bases, with 13 bases between the two germline ends. The CDR3 contains 11 residues. CDR1 and CDR2 (germline): MNHEY, SVGEGT.

The chain couples TRBV11-3 to TRBJ2-3; possible D gene TRBD2, 6 bases. V was trimmed by 1 base and J by 1 base, leaving 12 bases between them. The CDR3 loop spans 16 amino acids. From germline, CDR1 is SGHNT and CDR2 YENEEA. CDR3 sequence reads: CASSLAAGTGTDTQYF. The DNA of the CDR3 is TGTGCCAGCAGCTTAGCGGCGGGGACGGGCACAGATACGCAGTATTTT.